What follows describes a single T cell receptor beta chain. Its target is not known. The sample originates from a study of cytomegalovirus exposure and HLA in healthy donors. The study, taken as a whole, reports: One variant, a missense change in DCLRE1C, was linked in a later analysis to TCR beta V- and J-gene trimming.

The V and J ends lost 3 bases and 5 bases, in that order; junction bases with no gene match: 8. The CDR3 spans 15 residues. Germline CDR1 and CDR2: SEHNR and FQNEAQ (reference sequence). Every donor was a healthy person donating bone marrow. Primers: 60 Vbeta forward and 13 Jbeta reverse. Original methodology: The authors later counted 65 million to 90 million unique TCR beta chains, 9.5 million to 13 million of them shared. Profiled with immunoSEQ multiplex PCR; TCRdb holds only in-frame clones, not every one. That table is the source of V, J and clone size, and D and trimming were worked out from the DNA. This repertoire includes roughly 45,000 clones.

The genes are TRBV7-9 and TRBJ2-7; the match to TRBD2 covers 9 bases. Sequencing was performed on PBMCs. The source is a woman aged 25 to 39 in good health and CMV-seronegative. CDR3 nucleotides: TGTGCCAGCAGCTTTCGGGCGGGAGGGCCCCACGAGCAGTACTTC. Translated: CASSFRAGGPHEQYF.